The table lists the clone carrying this T cell receptor beta chain with a few counts. Its antigen is unidentified. This sample was included in a study of CD4 T cells in relation to SARS-CoV-2 and coronaviruses. The repertoire was sequenced with immunoSEQ multiplex PCR; TCRdb's copy has only in-frame clones and lacks some. The table records around 41,000 clones, approximately 84% of them present only once. The V gene end was trimmed by 5 bases and the J gene end by 1 base; junction bases not matched to a gene: 1. This CDR3 comprises 15 residues. Germline-derived CDR1 and CDR2 are SEHNR and FQNEAQ (reference sequence).

The receptor comes from an adult with COVID-19. This chain connects TRBV7-9 to TRBJ2-2; 10 bases agree with TRBD2. Sequenced sample: naive CD4+ T cells from PBMCs, cultured in vitro. As for subset: naive CD4+ T cells isolated by negative enrichment. CDR3 protein: CASSRTSGNTGELFF. CDR3 DNA: TGTGCCAGCAGCCGGACTAGCGGGAACACCGGGGAGCTGTTTTTT.